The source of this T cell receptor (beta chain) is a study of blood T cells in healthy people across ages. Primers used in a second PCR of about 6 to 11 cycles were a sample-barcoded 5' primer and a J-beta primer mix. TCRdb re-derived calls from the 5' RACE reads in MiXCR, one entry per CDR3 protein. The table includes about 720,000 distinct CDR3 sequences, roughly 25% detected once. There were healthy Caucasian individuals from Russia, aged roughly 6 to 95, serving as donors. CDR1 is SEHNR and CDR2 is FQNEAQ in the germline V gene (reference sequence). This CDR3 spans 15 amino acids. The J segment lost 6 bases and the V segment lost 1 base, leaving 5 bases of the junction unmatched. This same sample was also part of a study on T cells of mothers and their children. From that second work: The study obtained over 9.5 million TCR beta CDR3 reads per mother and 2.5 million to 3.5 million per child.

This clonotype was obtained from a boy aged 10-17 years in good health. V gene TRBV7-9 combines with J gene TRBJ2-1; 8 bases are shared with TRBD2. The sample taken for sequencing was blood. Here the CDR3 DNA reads TGTGCCAGCAGCTTAGTAGCGGGGCCTTTCAATGAGCAGTTCTTC. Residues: CASSLVAGPFNEQFF.